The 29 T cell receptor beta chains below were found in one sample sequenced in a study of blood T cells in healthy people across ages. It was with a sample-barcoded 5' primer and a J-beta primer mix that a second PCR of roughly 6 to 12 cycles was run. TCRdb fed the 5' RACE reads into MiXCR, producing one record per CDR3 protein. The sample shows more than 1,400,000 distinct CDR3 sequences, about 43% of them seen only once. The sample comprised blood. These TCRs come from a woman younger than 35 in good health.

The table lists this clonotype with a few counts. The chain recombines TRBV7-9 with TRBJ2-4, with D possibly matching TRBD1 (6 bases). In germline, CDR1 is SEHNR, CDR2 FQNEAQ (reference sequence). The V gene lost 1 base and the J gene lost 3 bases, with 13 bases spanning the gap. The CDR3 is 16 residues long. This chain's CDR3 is CASSLEQGRGKNIQYF. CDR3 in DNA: TGTGCCAGCAGCTTAGAACAGGGAAGGGGCAAAAACATTCAGTACTTC.

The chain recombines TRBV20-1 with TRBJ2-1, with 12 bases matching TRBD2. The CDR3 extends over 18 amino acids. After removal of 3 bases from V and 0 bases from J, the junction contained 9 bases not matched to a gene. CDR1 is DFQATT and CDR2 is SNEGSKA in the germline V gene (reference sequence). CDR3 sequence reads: CSARILAGGGSSYNEQFF. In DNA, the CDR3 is TGCAGTGCTAGGATACTAGCGGGAGGCGGCAGCTCCTACAATGAGCAGTTCTTC.

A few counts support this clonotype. The CDR3 spells CASSLAHLGGGPSSYNEQFF. The CDR3 bases are TGTGCCAGCAGCTTAGCCCATCTAGGGGGGGGGCCGAGCTCCTACAATGAGCAGTTCTTC. The chain recombines TRBV7-9 with TRBJ2-1, with D possibly matching TRBD2 (7 bases). CDR1 is SEHNR and CDR2 is FQNEAQ in the germline V gene (reference sequence). The CDR3 has 20 residues. The V gene lost 0 bases and the J gene lost 0 bases, with 21 bases spanning the gap.

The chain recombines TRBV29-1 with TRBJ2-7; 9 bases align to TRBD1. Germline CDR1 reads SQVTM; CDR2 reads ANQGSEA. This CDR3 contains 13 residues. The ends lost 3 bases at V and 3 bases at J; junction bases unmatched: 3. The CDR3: CSVDGDRDYEQYF. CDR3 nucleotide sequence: TGCAGCGTTGATGGGGACAGGGACTACGAGCAGTACTTC.

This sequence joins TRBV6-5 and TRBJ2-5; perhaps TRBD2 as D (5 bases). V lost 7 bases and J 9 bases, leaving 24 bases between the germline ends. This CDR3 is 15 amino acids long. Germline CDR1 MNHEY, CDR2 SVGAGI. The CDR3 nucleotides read TGTGCCAGCACCTCGAGCTCAGTGACGCCCGGGGCCCAGTACTTC. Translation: CASTSSSVTPGAQYF.

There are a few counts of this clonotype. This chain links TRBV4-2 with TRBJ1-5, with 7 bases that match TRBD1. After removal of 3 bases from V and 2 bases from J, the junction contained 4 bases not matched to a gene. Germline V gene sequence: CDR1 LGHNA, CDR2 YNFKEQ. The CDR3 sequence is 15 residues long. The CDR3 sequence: CASSQVTGGNQPQHF. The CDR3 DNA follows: TGTGCCAGCAGCCAGGTAACAGGGGGCAATCAGCCCCAGCATTTT.

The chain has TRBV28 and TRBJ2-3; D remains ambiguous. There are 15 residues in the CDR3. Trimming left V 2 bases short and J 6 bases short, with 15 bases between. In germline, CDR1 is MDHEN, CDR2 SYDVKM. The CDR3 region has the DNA TGTGCCAGCAGTTTACCCTCACCCCTGACGGATACGCAGTATTTT. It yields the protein CASSLPSPLTDTQYF.

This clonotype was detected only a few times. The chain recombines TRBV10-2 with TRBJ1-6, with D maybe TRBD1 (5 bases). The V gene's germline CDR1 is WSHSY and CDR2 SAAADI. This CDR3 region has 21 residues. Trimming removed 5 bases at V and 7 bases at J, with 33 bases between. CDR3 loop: CASSYSPTGTSPSRGNSPLHF. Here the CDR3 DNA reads TGCGCCAGCAGTTATTCACCTACCGGGACTTCTCCTTCACGTGGGAATTCACCCCTCCACTTT.

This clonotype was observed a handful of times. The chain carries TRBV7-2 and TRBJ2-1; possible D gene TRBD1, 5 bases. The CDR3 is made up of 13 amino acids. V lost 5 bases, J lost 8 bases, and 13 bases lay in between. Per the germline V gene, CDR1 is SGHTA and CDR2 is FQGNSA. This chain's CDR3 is CASSLRGHDEQFF. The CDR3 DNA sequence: TGTGCCAGCAGCCTCAGAGGACACGATGAGCAGTTCTTC.

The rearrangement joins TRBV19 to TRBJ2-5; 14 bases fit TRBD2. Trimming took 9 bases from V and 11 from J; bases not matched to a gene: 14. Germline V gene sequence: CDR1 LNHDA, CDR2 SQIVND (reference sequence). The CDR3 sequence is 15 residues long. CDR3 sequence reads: CASQTNGLAGGWQYF. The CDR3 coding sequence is TGTGCCAGCCAAACCAATGGACTAGCGGGAGGCTGGCAGTACTTC.

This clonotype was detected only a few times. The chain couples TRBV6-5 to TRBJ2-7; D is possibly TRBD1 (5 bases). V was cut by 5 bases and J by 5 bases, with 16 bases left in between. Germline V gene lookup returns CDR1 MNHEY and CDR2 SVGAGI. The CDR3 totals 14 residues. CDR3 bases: TGTGCCAGCAGTCCAATGGCAGGGTACCACGAGCAGTACTTC. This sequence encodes CASSPMAGYHEQYF.

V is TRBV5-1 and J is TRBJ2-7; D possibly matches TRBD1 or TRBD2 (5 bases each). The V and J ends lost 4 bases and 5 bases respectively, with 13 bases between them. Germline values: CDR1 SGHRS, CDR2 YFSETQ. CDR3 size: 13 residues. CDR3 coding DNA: TGCGCCAGCAGCACCGGGACGAGAGACGAGCAGTACTTC. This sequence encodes CASSTGTRDEQYF.

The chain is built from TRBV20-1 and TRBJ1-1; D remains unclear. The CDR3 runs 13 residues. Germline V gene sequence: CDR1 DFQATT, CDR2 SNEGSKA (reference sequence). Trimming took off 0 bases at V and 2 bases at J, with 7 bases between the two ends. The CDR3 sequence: CSAREQVNTEAFF. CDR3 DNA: TGCAGTGCTAGAGAGCAGGTAAACACTGAAGCTTTCTTT.

The CDR3 bases are TGCGCCAGCAGCCATGAACCGGGACAGGGGGTGAGCGAGCAGTACTTC. Protein: CASSHEPGQGVSEQYF. The genes are TRBV4-1 and TRBJ2-5; 11 bases agree with TRBD1. The end of the DNA fits TRBJ2-7 better, so the J call may be wrong. CDR1 and CDR2 from the germline V gene are MGHRA and YSYEKL. This CDR3 region has 16 residues.

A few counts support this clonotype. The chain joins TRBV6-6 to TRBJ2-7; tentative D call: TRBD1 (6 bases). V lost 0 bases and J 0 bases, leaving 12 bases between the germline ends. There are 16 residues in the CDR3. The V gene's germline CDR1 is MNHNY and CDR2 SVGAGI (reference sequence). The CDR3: CASSYSGDRSSYEQYF. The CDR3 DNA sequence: TGTGCCAGCAGTTACTCGGGTGACAGGAGCTCCTACGAGCAGTACTTC.

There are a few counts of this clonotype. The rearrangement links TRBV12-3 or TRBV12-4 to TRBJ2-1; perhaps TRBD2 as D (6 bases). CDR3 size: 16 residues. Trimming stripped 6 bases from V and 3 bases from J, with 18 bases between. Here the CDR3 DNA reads TGTGCCAGCAGCCTCAACGGGAGAGGTCTCTACAATGAGCAGTTCTTC. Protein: CASSLNGRGLYNEQFF.

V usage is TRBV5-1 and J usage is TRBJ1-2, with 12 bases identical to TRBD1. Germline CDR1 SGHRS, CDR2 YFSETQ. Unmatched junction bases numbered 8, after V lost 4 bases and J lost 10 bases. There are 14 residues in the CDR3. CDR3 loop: CASSVHRDRGPYTF. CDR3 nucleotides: TGCGCCAGCAGCGTGCACCGGGACAGGGGGCCCTACACCTTC.

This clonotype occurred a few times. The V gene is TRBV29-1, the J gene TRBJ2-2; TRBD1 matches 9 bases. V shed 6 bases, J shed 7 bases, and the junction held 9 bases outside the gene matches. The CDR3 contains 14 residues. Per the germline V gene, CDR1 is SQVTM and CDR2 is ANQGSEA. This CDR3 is CSVDGTGIGGELFF. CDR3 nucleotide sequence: TGCAGCGTGGATGGGACAGGGATCGGCGGGGAGCTGTTTTTT.

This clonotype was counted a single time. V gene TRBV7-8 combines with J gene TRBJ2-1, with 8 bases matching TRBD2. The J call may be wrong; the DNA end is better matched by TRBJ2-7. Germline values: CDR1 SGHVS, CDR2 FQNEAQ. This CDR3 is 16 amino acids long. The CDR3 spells CASSLGPASGHNEQYF. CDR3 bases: TGTGCCAGCAGCTTAGGTCCGGCTAGCGGGCACAATGAGCAGTACTTC.

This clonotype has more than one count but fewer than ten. The CDR3 coding sequence is TGTGCCAGCAGGGTAGATGTGGGGACTAGCGGGGTCCCCTACGAGCAGTACTTC. Translated: CASRVDVGTSGVPYEQYF. This chain joins TRBV7-2 and TRBJ2-7, with 13 bases fitting TRBD2. V lost 6 bases to trimming and J lost 2 bases; unmatched junction nucleotides: 13. Germline assignment: CDR1 SGHTA and CDR2 FQGNSA. The CDR3 is 18 amino acids.

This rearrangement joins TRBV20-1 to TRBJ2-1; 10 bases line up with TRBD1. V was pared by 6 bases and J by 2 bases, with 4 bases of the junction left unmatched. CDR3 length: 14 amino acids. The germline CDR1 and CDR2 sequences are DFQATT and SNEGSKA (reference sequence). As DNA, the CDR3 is TGCAGTGCAAAGACAGGGGGCCCCTACAATGAGCAGTTCTTC. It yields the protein CSAKTGGPYNEQFF.

CDR3 sequence reads: CASISGTANTGELFF. The CDR3 DNA sequence: TGTGCCAGCATCTCCGGGACTGCGAACACCGGGGAGCTGTTTTTT. V is TRBV12-3 or TRBV12-4 and J is TRBJ2-2; TRBD2 is a possible D gene (6 bases). The CDR3 spans 15 residues. The germline V and J ends were trimmed by 7 bases and 0 bases, with 12 bases remaining between them.

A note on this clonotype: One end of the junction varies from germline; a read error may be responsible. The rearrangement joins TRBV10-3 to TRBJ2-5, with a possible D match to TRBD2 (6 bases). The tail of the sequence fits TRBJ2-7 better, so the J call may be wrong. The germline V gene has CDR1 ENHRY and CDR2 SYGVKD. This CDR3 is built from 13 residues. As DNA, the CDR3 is TGTGCCATCAGTGCGGGGGACTCCTCCGAGCAGTACTTC. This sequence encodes CAISAGDSSEQYF.

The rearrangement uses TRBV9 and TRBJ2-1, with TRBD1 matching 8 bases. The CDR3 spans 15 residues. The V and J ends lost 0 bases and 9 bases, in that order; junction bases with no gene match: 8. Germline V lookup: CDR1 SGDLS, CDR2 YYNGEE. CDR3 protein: CASSVVQGGAGEQFF. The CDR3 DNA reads TGTGCCAGCAGCGTAGTACAGGGGGGCGCCGGTGAGCAGTTCTTC.

The CDR3 protein is CSARESGNTEAFF. The CDR3 DNA follows: TGCAGTGCTAGAGAGTCTGGGAACACTGAAGCTTTCTTT. The gene calls are TRBV20-1 and TRBJ1-1; D is unresolved. V lost 0 bases, J lost 1 base, and 6 bases lay in between. This CDR3 contains 13 residues. Germline V gene lookup returns CDR1 DFQATT and CDR2 SNEGSKA (reference sequence).

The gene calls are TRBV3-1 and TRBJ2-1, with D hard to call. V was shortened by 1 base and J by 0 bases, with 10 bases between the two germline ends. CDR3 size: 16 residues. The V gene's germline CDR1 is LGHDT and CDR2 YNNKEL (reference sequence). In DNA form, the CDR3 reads TGTGCCAGCAGCCAAGGGTCCGATCCCTCCTACAATGAGCAGTTCTTC. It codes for CASSQGSDPSYNEQFF.

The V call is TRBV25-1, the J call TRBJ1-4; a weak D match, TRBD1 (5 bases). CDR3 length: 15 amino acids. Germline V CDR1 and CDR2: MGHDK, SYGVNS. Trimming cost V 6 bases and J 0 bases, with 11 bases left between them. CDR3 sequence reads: CASSRRGATNEKLFF. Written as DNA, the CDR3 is TGTGCCAGCAGCCGGCGGGGGGCAACTAATGAAAAACTGTTTTTT.

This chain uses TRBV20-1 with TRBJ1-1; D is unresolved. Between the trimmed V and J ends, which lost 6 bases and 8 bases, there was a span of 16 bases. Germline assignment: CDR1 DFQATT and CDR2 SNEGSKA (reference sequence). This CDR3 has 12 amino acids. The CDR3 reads CSAITAKWEAFF. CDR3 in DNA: TGCAGTGCGATAACAGCTAAGTGGGAAGCTTTCTTT.

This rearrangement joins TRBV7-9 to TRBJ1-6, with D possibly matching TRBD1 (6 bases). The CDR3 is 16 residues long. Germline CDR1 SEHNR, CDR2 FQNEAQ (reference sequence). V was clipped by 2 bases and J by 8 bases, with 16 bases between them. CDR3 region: CASSLRLRGVDSPLHF. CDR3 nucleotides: TGTGCCAGCAGCTTACGTCTCAGGGGAGTAGATTCACCCCTCCACTTT.